This T cell receptor (beta chain) derives from a study of CD8+CD57+ T cells in acquired aplastic anemia. The template for TCR beta VDJ and CDR3 sequence profiling was genomic DNA. TCRdb reanalysed the reads using MiXCR and keeps one entry per CDR3 protein. The data show roughly 180,000 distinct CDR3 sequences, nearly 50% seen once. Patients picked for sequencing had shown CD8+CD57+ cell expansion detected by flow cytometry. V lost 1 base to trimming and J lost 2 bases, with 16 bases between them. Germline V CDR1 and CDR2: ENHRY, SYGVKD. The CDR3 runs 17 residues. The chain employs TRBV10-3 and TRBJ2-3; D possibly corresponds to TRBD1 (5 bases). The sequencing input was sorted CD4+, CD8+, or CD8+CD57+ T cells (not recorded which) from PBMCs. The sequence derives from a human donor with aplastic anemia. CDR3 in amino acids: CAISEFAGSVDTDTQYF. CDR3 nucleotide sequence: TGTGCCATCAGTGAGTTTGCAGGGTCTGTGGACACAGATACGCAGTATTTT.